One and the same sample provided the 24 T cell receptor beta chains below, sequenced in a study of blood T cell repertoires in COVID-19 (dated by TCRdb to 2020 to 2021). Libraries were prepared through the immunoSEQ multiplex PCR assay. The table comes from immuneACCESS by way of TCRdb, which keeps in-frame sequences with V and J called. Part of the clones is missing from these tables; in studies checked, under half for an unresolved V gene and the rest for unknown reasons. In all, the sample holds some 190,000 clones, and 70% to 90% of those were seen once. The top ten clonotypes cover approximately 5.6% of the sample. Sequencing input: peripheral blood. Receptor source: a woman aged 40 to 49 who had recovered from COVID-19.

This clone was observed a few times. The rearrangement joins TRBV12-3 or TRBV12-4 to TRBJ1-2; TRBD1 aligns across 7 bases. This CDR3 has 13 residues. Unmatched junction bases numbered 5, after V lost 8 bases and J lost 2 bases. CDR3 residues: CASWTGRNYGYTF. In DNA form, the CDR3 reads TGTGCCAGCTGGACAGGCCGAAACTATGGCTACACCTTC.

The chain couples TRBV12-3 or TRBV12-4 to TRBJ2-7, with 9 bases aligning to TRBD1. There are 13 residues in the CDR3. With V trimmed by 6 bases and J by 6 bases, 6 bases remained unmatched. The CDR3 nucleotides are TGTGCCAGCAGCCAGGACAGGGGCACCGAGCAGTACTTC. This translates into CASSQDRGTEQYF.

V usage is TRBV19 and J usage is TRBJ1-6; D is ambiguous. The CDR3 length is 18 residues. The germline V gene encodes CDR1 LNHDA and CDR2 SQIVND (reference sequence). V lost 5 bases, J lost 1 base, and 18 bases lay in between. The CDR3 region is CASSQDPMSGSYNSPLHF. The CDR3 DNA reads TGTGCCAGTAGTCAGGACCCAATGTCGGGATCCTATAATTCACCCCTCCACTTT.

The V call is TRBV19, the J call TRBJ2-2; weak D call: TRBD2 (6 bases). Germline V gives CDR1 LNHDA, CDR2 SQIVND (reference sequence). Trimming left V 6 bases short and J 2 bases short, with 19 bases between. This CDR3 has 17 amino acids. The CDR3 DNA sequence: TGTGCCAGTAGCCGGTGGGTAGCGGAAGCAAACACCGGGGAGCTGTTTTTT. This codes for CASSRWVAEANTGELFF.

This clone was counted once. V gene TRBV27 combines with J gene TRBJ1-2; TRBD1 matches at 11 bases. The CDR3 has 14 amino acids. Germline CDR1 reads MNHEY; CDR2 reads SMNVEV (reference sequence). The trim removed 5 bases at V and 7 bases at J, leaving 6 bases unmatched. This CDR3 is CASSTRTGGIGYTF. The CDR3 DNA sequence: TGTGCCAGCAGTACTAGGACAGGGGGCATTGGCTACACCTTC.

The chain carries TRBV5-8 and TRBJ1-2, with a possible D match to TRBD1 (5 bases). The ends were cut back, 0 bases at V and 8 bases at J, with 14 bases in the middle. This CDR3 has 14 residues. CDR1 SGHTS and CDR2 YDEGEE come from the germline V gene. Here the CDR3 reads CASSLESGMRGYTF. CDR3 nucleotides: TGTGCCAGCAGCTTGGAGTCAGGGATGAGGGGCTACACCTTC.

The rearrangement links TRBV5-5 to TRBJ2-5, with 7 bases that match TRBD2. This CDR3 has 13 amino acids. Germline values: CDR1 SGHKS, CDR2 YYEKEE (reference sequence). Losses at the gene ends were 3 bases for V and 2 bases for J; bases not matched to a gene: 1. The CDR3 loop reads CASSWEGQETQYF. The DNA of the CDR3 is TGTGCCAGCAGCTGGGAGGGGCAAGAGACCCAGTACTTC.

The chain combines TRBV28 with TRBJ1-2; D ambiguous. The CDR3 has 11 amino acids. Germline assignment: CDR1 MDHEN and CDR2 SYDVKM. V was clipped by 7 bases and J by 1 base, with 4 bases between them. CDR3: CASTSNYGYTF. The CDR3 nucleotides read TGTGCCAGCACGAGTAACTATGGCTACACCTTC.

This clone was counted only a few times. The rearrangement uses TRBV11-2 and TRBJ2-2, with TRBD1 matching 9 bases. Trimming at V came to 5 bases and at J to 1 base, leaving 5 bases not matched to a gene. The CDR3 has 16 amino acids. The germline V gene has CDR1 SGHAT and CDR2 FQNNGV. The CDR3: CASSRRDRVNTGELFF. DNA of the CDR3: TGTGCCAGCAGCCGACGGGACAGGGTGAACACCGGGGAGCTGTTTTTT.

The chain has TRBV5-3 and TRBJ1-4, with TRBD1 identical over 9 bases. TRBV5-3 is recorded as an ORF, its role being uncertain. The CDR3 is made up of 15 amino acids. The V segment lost 3 bases and the J segment 5 bases; nucleotides outside the gene matches: 5. CDR3 sequence reads: CARSSPGQGNEKLFF. The CDR3 nucleotides read TGTGCCAGAAGCTCCCCGGGACAGGGAAATGAAAAACTGTTTTTT.

J is TRBJ1-2 and V is TRBV6-5; D perhaps matches TRBD1 (6 bases). The CDR3 runs to 14 residues. V lost 6 bases and J 8 bases, leaving 19 bases between the germline ends. Germline V gene data show CDR1 as MNHEY and CDR2 as SVGAGI. The CDR3 here is CASSTTDRLNGYTF. The CDR3, as DNA: TGTGCCAGCAGCACAACTGACAGGTTGAACGGCTACACCTTC.

The chain joins TRBV5-8 to TRBJ2-7, with D perhaps TRBD1 (6 bases). This CDR3 spans 14 amino acids. CDR1 is SGHTS and CDR2 is YDEGEE in the germline V gene. V shed 5 bases and J shed 4 bases, with 16 bases lying between them. CDR3: CASRRQGGDYEQYF. Here the CDR3 DNA reads TGTGCCAGCAGAAGGCAAGGGGGTGATTACGAGCAGTACTTC.

CDR3 loop: CASSYPPTGGFTDTQYF. The CDR3 DNA follows: TGTGCCAGCAGTTACCCCCCTACGGGAGGTTTCACAGATACGCAGTATTTT. V and J are TRBV6-2 or TRBV6-3 and TRBJ2-3; TRBD2 agrees at 7 bases. CDR1 is MNHEY and CDR2 is SVGEGT in the germline V gene. Losses at the gene ends were 2 bases for V and 2 bases for J; bases not matched to a gene: 10. The CDR3 runs to 17 residues.

V and J are TRBV7-9 and TRBJ2-6; weak D call: TRBD1 (6 bases). The CDR3 consists of 15 residues. The germline gives CDR1 SEHNR, CDR2 FQNEAQ (reference sequence). Deletions cut 5 bases from V and 2 bases from J, with 10 bases between. In DNA, the CDR3 is TGTGCCAGCAGCGAATGGACAGCTGGGGCCAACGTCCTGACTTTC. Amino acid sequence: CASSEWTAGANVLTF.

The chain has TRBV19 and TRBJ1-2; maybe TRBD1 (6 bases). CDR1 and CDR2 from the germline V gene are LNHDA and SQIVND (reference sequence). There are 14 residues in the CDR3. The germline V and J ends were trimmed by 7 bases and 4 bases, with 16 bases remaining between them. The CDR3, as DNA: TGTGCCAGTACCAATACGGGGGGCAGCTATGGCTACACCTTC. The encoded protein is CASTNTGGSYGYTF.

The chain employs TRBV6-5 and TRBJ2-7; 12 nucleotides line up with TRBD1. CDR1 MNHEY and CDR2 SVGAGI come from the germline V gene. Trimming at V came to 5 bases and at J to 4 bases, leaving 6 bases not matched to a gene. This CDR3 contains 15 residues. The CDR3 loop is CASSRDRGRGYEQYF. CDR3 DNA: TGTGCCAGCAGTAGGGACAGGGGGCGCGGATACGAGCAGTACTTC.

This clone was detected once. The chain uses TRBV7-2 and TRBJ2-1; possible D gene TRBD1, 6 bases. Trimming removed 2 bases from V and 10 bases from J, with 15 bases in between. CDR1 is SGHTA and CDR2 is FQGNSA in the germline V gene. This CDR3 comprises 14 residues. CDR3 sequence (DNA): TGTGCCAGCAGCTTATGGGGGCCAGGGATCGAGCAGTTCTTC. Translated: CASSLWGPGIEQFF.

The rearrangement joins TRBV19 to TRBJ1-2, with D maybe TRBD1 (5 bases). The CDR3 length is 16 residues. V was clipped by 2 bases and J by 5 bases, with 18 bases between them. The V gene's germline CDR1 is LNHDA and CDR2 SQIVND (reference sequence). The CDR3 is CASSIRVVAGSYGYTF. The CDR3, as DNA: TGTGCCAGTAGTATAAGGGTGGTGGCAGGGTCGTATGGCTACACCTTC.

The chain carries TRBV14 and TRBJ1-2; D is ambiguous. V lost 4 bases and J 3 bases, leaving 12 bases between the germline ends. The CDR3 extends over 14 amino acids. Per the germline V gene, CDR1 is SGHDN and CDR2 is FVKESK. DNA of the CDR3: TGTGCCAGCAGCCCCGAACCCTACTACTATGGCTACACCTTC. As protein: CASSPEPYYYGYTF.

The sample holds one count of this clone. The rearrangement joins TRBV11-1 to TRBJ2-5, with 8 bases matching TRBD2. CDR3 length equals 14 residues. The germline V gene encodes CDR1 SGHAT and CDR2 FQDESV (reference sequence). V shed 5 bases and J 7 bases; nucleotides not matched to a gene: 9. CDR3 region: CASSPQAGGGTQYF. CDR3 in DNA: TGTGCCAGCAGCCCCCAGGCGGGGGGCGGGACCCAGTACTTC.

This chain links TRBV5-1 with TRBJ2-3; 9 bases fit TRBD1. Germline lookup yields CDR1 SGHRS and CDR2 YFSETQ. V lost 6 bases and J lost 2; bases outside the gene matches: 7. The CDR3 runs to 15 residues. The CDR3 DNA follows: TGCGCCAGCATCATCGGGACAGGGATCACAGATACGCAGTATTTT. It encodes CASIIGTGITDTQYF.

The V and J genes are TRBV3-1 (or the pseudogene TRBV3-2) and TRBJ2-1, with TRBD2 identical over 10 bases. The CDR3 length is 20 residues. The germline V gene has CDR1 LGHDT and CDR2 YNNKEL (reference sequence). V gave up 2 bases and J gave up 2 bases; unmatched junction bases: 15. The CDR3 reads CASSQKRSGRAPRTYNEQFF. The DNA for the CDR3 is TGTGCCAGCAGCCAAAAGCGAAGCGGGAGGGCCCCAAGGACCTACAATGAGCAGTTCTTC.

This rearrangement joins TRBV5-1 to TRBJ1-2; TRBD1 matches 8 bases. Trimming cost V 5 bases and J 4 bases; bases outside gene matches: 10. CDR1 and CDR2 (germline): SGHRS, YFSETQ. This CDR3 is 15 amino acids long. CDR3 region: CASRHEGQEAYGYTF. Written as DNA, the CDR3 is TGCGCCAGCAGACACGAGGGACAGGAGGCCTATGGCTACACCTTC. Looking up the rest from reference TRBV5-1 and TRBJ1-2 gives the full variable domain: KAGVTQTPRYLIKTRGQQVTLSCSPISGHRSVSWYQQTPGQGLQFLFEYFSETQRNKGNFPGRFSGRQFSNSRSEMNVSTLELGDSALYLCASRHEGQEAYGYTFGSGTRLTVV.

J is TRBJ2-3 and V is TRBV7-2; TRBD2 might be the D (6 bases). V was clipped by 1 base and J by 6 bases, with 8 bases between them. The length of the CDR3 is 13 residues. Germline CDR1 is SGHTA and CDR2 is FQGNSA. The CDR3 region is CASSLEGRDTQYF. The CDR3 DNA reads TGTGCCAGCAGCTTAGAGGGGAGGGATACGCAGTATTTT.